The sequence of this T cell receptor beta chain was determined in a study of cytomegalovirus exposure and HLA in healthy donors. The study's findings and limits: In most subjects, TCR beta sequences reportedly gave accurate predictions of HLA-A and HLA-B alleles. Cytomegalovirus association was listed for approximately 160 TCR beta chains. Excluded were some V segments that proved indistinguishable, including TRBV6-2 and TRBV6-3.

PCR primers comprised 60 Vbeta and 13 Jbeta primers. Profiling relied on immunoSEQ multiplex PCR, and the TCRdb table lists in-frame clones only, not all of them. There are roughly 120,000 clones in the sample; around 10% occur only once, and 3% lies in the top ten. Remarks on this clone: Its matching antigen is unknown.

Germline trimming cut 5 bases from V and 5 bases from J; bases unmatched to any gene: 10. The CDR3 consists of 15 residues. CDR1 is MGHDK and CDR2 is SYGVNS in the germline V gene. This chain uses TRBV25-1 with TRBJ2-5, with 8 bases aligning to TRBD1. Source material: PBMCs. The receptor's source is a man aged 25 to 40 in good health and CMV-seronegative. The CDR3, as DNA: TGTGCCAGCAGTCCCCCCCGGCAGGGGGCTGAGACCCAGTACTTC. Its translation: CASSPPRQGAETQYF.